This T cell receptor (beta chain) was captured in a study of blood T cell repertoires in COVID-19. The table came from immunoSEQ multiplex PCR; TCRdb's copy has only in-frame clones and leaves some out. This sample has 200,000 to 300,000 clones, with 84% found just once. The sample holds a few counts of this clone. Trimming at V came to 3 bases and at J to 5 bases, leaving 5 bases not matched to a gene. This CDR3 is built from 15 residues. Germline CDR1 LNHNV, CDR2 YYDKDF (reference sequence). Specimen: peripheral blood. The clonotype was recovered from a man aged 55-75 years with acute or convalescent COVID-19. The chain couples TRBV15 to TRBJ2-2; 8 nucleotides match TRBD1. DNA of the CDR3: TGTGCCACCAGCAGGGGGACAGGAGTAACCGGGGAGCTGTTTTTT. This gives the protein CATSRGTGVTGELFF.